The clone carrying this T cell receptor beta chain was detected ten times or more. What it recognizes is unknown. The data were taken from a study of T cells in Graves' hyperthyroidism and ophthalmopathy. TCR beta CDR3 regions were amplified from RNA. HTBI primers drove first-round RT-PCR of the TCR CDR3. From the multiplex PCR reads, TCRdb called clonotypes with MiXCR, one entry per CDR3 protein. The table includes 300,000 or so distinct CDR3 sequences, around a fifth detected once. Study outcomes and limitations: A model of 13 V-J pairs discriminated ophthalmopathy from stable hyperthyroidism.

Germline CDR1 is GTSNPN and CDR2 is SVGIG (reference sequence). V was pared by 7 bases and J by 4 bases, with 7 bases of the junction left unmatched. The CDR3 spans 13 residues. This rearrangement joins TRBV30 to TRBJ1-1; 9 nucleotides agree with TRBD1. This clonotype originated in a woman between 45 and 60 years old with Graves' hyperthyroidism. The specimen was blood. The CDR3 bases are TGTGCCTTGGACAGGGGCTCTGGCACTGAAGCTTTCTTT. This translates into CALDRGSGTEAFF.